Following are 21 T cell receptor beta chains from one sample sequenced in a study of beta chain features in type 1 diabetes. The sequenced template was cDNA made from the entire isolated RNA. Sequencing used immunoSEQ multiplex PCR; TCRdb keeps in-frame clones, though not all of them. The repertoire holds around 310,000 clones, approximately 11% seen once, with 0.015% in the top ten. The sequenced material came from naive CD4+ T cells from blood. These receptor sequences come from a woman in her twenties or thirties in good health.

The gene calls are TRBV29-1 and TRBJ2-2, with 8 bases fitting TRBD1. V gave up 4 bases and J gave up 5 bases; unmatched junction bases: 9. The CDR3 is made up of 15 amino acids. Germline V CDR1 and CDR2: SQVTM, ANQGSEA. CDR3 residues: CSVVGPTGGTGELFF. CDR3 DNA: TGCAGCGTTGTTGGTCCAACAGGGGGGACCGGGGAGCTGTTTTTT.

V is TRBV18 and J is TRBJ2-7, with D hard to call. Germline CDR1 is KGHSH and CDR2 is LQKENI. The CDR3 has 13 amino acids. The V and J ends lost 2 bases and 2 bases respectively, with 7 bases between them. The DNA for the CDR3 is TGTGCCAGCTCACCAGAGAGCACCTACGAGCAGTACTTC. This encodes CASSPESTYEQYF. Looking up the rest from reference TRBV18 and TRBJ2-7 gives the full variable domain: NAGVMQNPRHLVRRRGQEARLRCSPMKGHSHVYWYRQLPEEGLKFMVYLQKENIIDESGMPKERFSAEFPKEGPSILRIQQVVRGDSAAYFCASSPESTYEQYFGPGTRLTVT.

The V call is TRBV28, the J call TRBJ1-2; 8 bases match TRBD1. Germline values: CDR1 MDHEN, CDR2 SYDVKM. This CDR3 has 14 residues. V shed 6 bases, J shed 2 bases, and the junction held 5 bases outside the gene matches. The CDR3 DNA sequence: TGTGCCAGCAGGATACAGGGGGGGAACTATGGCTACACCTTC. Amino acids: CASRIQGGNYGYTF.

V and J are TRBV19 and TRBJ1-1; tentatively, D is TRBD1 (5 bases). CDR1 is LNHDA, CDR2 SQIVND, per germline (reference sequence). CDR3 length equals 14 residues. Between the trimmed V and J ends, which lost 4 bases and 11 bases, there was a span of 20 bases. The CDR3 loop reads CASSRLQVTRSAFF. CDR3 DNA: TGTGCCAGTAGTAGATTACAGGTTACGCGATCGGCTTTCTTT.

The DNA for the CDR3 is TGTGCCAGCAGCGTACAGGGGAACCCCCTCCAAGAGACCCAGTACTTC. It encodes CASSVQGNPLQETQYF. V usage is TRBV7-9 and J usage is TRBJ2-5, with 7 bases matching TRBD1. Germline assignment: CDR1 SEHNR and CDR2 FQNEAQ (reference sequence). CDR3 size: 16 residues. V shed 5 bases and J 1 base; nucleotides not matched to a gene: 10.

The chain uses TRBV9 and TRBJ2-7; no clear D gene. V shed 2 bases and J shed 3 bases, with 9 bases lying between them. The CDR3 sequence is 13 residues long. CDR1 and CDR2 (germline): SGDLS, YYNGEE. CDR3 DNA sequence: TGTGCCAGCAGCGTGTCCCAGAACTACGAGCAGTACTTC. This sequence encodes CASSVSQNYEQYF. Together with reference TRBV9 and TRBJ2-7, the CDR3 gives the full variable domain: DSGVTQTPKHLITATGQRVTLRCSPRSGDLSVYWYQQSLDQGLQFLIQYYNGEERAKGNILERFSAQQFPDLHSELNLSSLELGDSALYFCASSVSQNYEQYFGPGTRLTVT.

In this sample, this clone turned up a few times. The rearrangement uses TRBV19 and TRBJ2-5, with TRBD2 matching 12 bases. Germline V gene data show CDR1 as LNHDA and CDR2 as SQIVND (reference sequence). CDR3 length: 15 amino acids. Losses at the gene ends were 6 bases for V and 1 base for J; bases not matched to a gene: 3. The CDR3 reads CASSSLAGGQETQYF. The CDR3 DNA sequence: TGTGCCAGTAGCTCACTAGCGGGAGGCCAAGAGACCCAGTACTTC.

V is TRBV9 and J is TRBJ2-3; 9 nucleotides match TRBD2. Losses at the gene ends were 3 bases for V and 4 bases for J; bases not matched to a gene: 9. The CDR3 contains 16 residues. Germline CDR1 is SGDLS and CDR2 is YYNGEE. This CDR3 is CASSEGVAGAADTQYF. The CDR3 DNA follows: TGTGCCAGCAGCGAGGGGGTAGCGGGAGCGGCAGATACGCAGTATTTT.

The V call is TRBV7-3, the J call TRBJ2-1, with 14 bases that match TRBD2. V lost 4 bases to trimming and J lost 11 bases; unmatched junction nucleotides: 4. This CDR3 is built from 14 residues. From germline, CDR1 is SGHTA and CDR2 FQGTGA. The CDR3 here is CASSSGLAGDKQFF. CDR3 DNA sequence: TGTGCCAGCAGCTCGGGACTAGCGGGAGATAAGCAGTTCTTC.

This clone was counted between two and nine times. The genes are TRBV5-1 and TRBJ2-1; 14 nucleotides match TRBD2. Trimming removed 4 bases from V and 6 bases from J; junction bases left unmatched: 3. Germline CDR1 reads SGHRS; CDR2 reads YFSETQ. CDR3 size: 15 residues. The CDR3 spells CASSATSGRANEQFF. In nucleotides, the CDR3 is TGCGCCAGCAGCGCGACTAGCGGGAGGGCCAATGAGCAGTTCTTC. Full variable domain (remainder filled in from reference TRBV5-1 and TRBJ2-1): KAGVTQTPRYLIKTRGQQVTLSCSPISGHRSVSWYQQTPGQGLQFLFEYFSETQRNKGNFPGRFSGRQFSNSRSEMNVSTLELGDSALYLCASSATSGRANEQFFGPGTRLTVL.

This clone showed up just a few times. This chain uses TRBV4-2 with TRBJ1-2, with 10 bases lining up with TRBD1. There are 17 residues in the CDR3. V was clipped by 0 bases and J by 8 bases; unmatched bases: 12. The germline CDR1 and CDR2 sequences are LGHNA and YNFKEQ. CDR3 DNA: TGTGCCAGCAGCCAAGATTTTAGGAGACAGGGGGCTTACGGCTACACCTTC. It encodes CASSQDFRRQGAYGYTF.

The chain employs TRBV6-1 and TRBJ2-7, with TRBD1 identical over 9 bases. The CDR3 extends over 14 amino acids. The germline V gene has CDR1 MNHNS and CDR2 SASEGT. V was pared by 7 bases and J by 4 bases, with 8 bases of the junction left unmatched. In nucleotides, the CDR3 is TGTGCCAGCAATGGGGGACAGGGCGTTTACGAGCAGTACTTC. Translating it yields CASNGGQGVYEQYF.

This chain uses TRBV5-4 with TRBJ1-1; the D gene is possibly TRBD1 (6 bases). CDR1 SGHNT and CDR2 YYREEE come from the germline V gene (reference sequence). This CDR3 has 15 residues. V shed 2 bases and J shed 6 bases, with 17 bases lying between them. Written as DNA, the CDR3 is TGTGCCAGCAGCTTAGGGACGGGTGGGGGCGCTGAAGCTTTCTTT. Amino acids: CASSLGTGGGAEAFF.

This clone occurred a few times. J is TRBJ1-4 and V is TRBV9; D is ambiguous. Germline CDR1 is SGDLS and CDR2 is YYNGEE. The CDR3 covers 15 residues. V was clipped by 2 bases and J by 7 bases, with 15 bases between them. The CDR3 reads CASSVLGGGSEKLFF. The CDR3 DNA reads TGTGCCAGCAGCGTTCTCGGAGGAGGGAGTGAAAAACTGTTTTTT.

The chain carries TRBV7-2 and TRBJ2-7; 7 bases fit TRBD1. Germline-derived CDR1 and CDR2 are SGHTA and FQGNSA. The CDR3 spans 16 residues. V lost 2 bases, J lost 3 bases, and 10 bases stayed unmatched. This CDR3 is CASSLLVTGRNYEQYF. For the CDR3, the DNA is TGTGCCAGCAGCTTACTGGTGACAGGGCGGAACTACGAGCAGTACTTC.

This clone was seen a handful of times. The chain is built from TRBV14 and TRBJ2-1, with D tentatively TRBD1 (6 bases). The CDR3 runs to 17 residues. CDR1 and CDR2 (germline): SGHDN, FVKESK. V lost 0 bases and J 7 bases, leaving 19 bases between the germline ends. CDR3 sequence: CASSQDLARGKGNEQFF. For the CDR3, the DNA is TGTGCCAGCAGCCAAGATTTGGCCAGGGGCAAAGGGAATGAGCAGTTCTTC.

The sample holds a few counts of this clone. The chain joins TRBV28 to TRBJ1-4, with D perhaps matching TRBD1 (5 bases). Germline V CDR1 and CDR2: MDHEN, SYDVKM. Between the trimmed V and J ends, which lost 6 bases and 8 bases, there was a span of 25 bases. The CDR3 contains 17 residues. This CDR3 reads CASRLWRRPGSVEKLFF. As DNA, the CDR3 is TGTGCCAGCAGACTATGGCGCCGTCCAGGGTCAGTGGAAAAACTGTTTTTT. Based on the CDR3 plus reference TRBV28 and TRBJ1-4, the full variable domain is DVKVTQSSRYLVKRTGEKVFLECVQDMDHENMFWYRQDPGLGLRLIYFSYDVKMKEKGDIPEGYSVSREKKERFSLILESASTNQTSMYLCASRLWRRPGSVEKLFFGSGTQLSVL.

This clone was detected ten times or more. This chain uses TRBV29-1 with TRBJ2-4; D is perhaps TRBD2 (5 bases). Germline V CDR1 and CDR2: SQVTM, ANQGSEA. This CDR3 has 12 amino acids. The V end lost 4 bases, the J end lost 5 bases, and 9 bases lay between the germline ends. In nucleotides, the CDR3 is TGCAGCGTTGGAGGGCTACAAAACATTCAGTACTTC. Translation gives CSVGGLQNIQYF.

V usage is TRBV30 and J usage is TRBJ2-5; D is undetermined. The V and J ends lost 0 bases and 11 bases respectively, with 13 bases between them. The CDR3 is 12 amino acids. Per germline, CDR1 GTSNPN and CDR2 SVGIG (reference sequence). DNA for the CDR3: TGTGCCTGGAGTGTACAGTTTACAGAGCAGTACTTC. Translated: CAWSVQFTEQYF.

This clone showed up just a few times. The chain employs TRBV4-3 and TRBJ2-7; D gene unclear. The CDR3 has 14 amino acids. The V gene's germline CDR1 is LGHNA and CDR2 YSLEER. The V end lost 0 bases, the J end lost 3 bases, and 9 bases lay between the germline ends. The CDR3 is CASSQEPQNYEQYF. Written as DNA, the CDR3 is TGCGCCAGCAGCCAAGAACCGCAGAACTACGAGCAGTACTTC.

This clone was counted between two and nine times. The rearrangement joins TRBV4-1 to TRBJ2-6; D is uncertain. The V gene's germline CDR1 is MGHRA and CDR2 YSYEKL. The CDR3 runs 17 residues. V lost 0 bases, J lost 2 bases, and 11 bases lay in between. The CDR3 loop reads CASSQDLVAPGANVLTF. The CDR3 nucleotides are TGCGCCAGCAGCCAAGATTTGGTAGCACCTGGGGCCAACGTCCTGACTTTC.